The subject of this entry is one T cell receptor beta chain. Its cognate antigen is unknown. The data belong to a study of T cell repertoires in cytomegalovirus infection. Study as a whole: In public TCR beta signatures, there were indications of both CMV infection and matching HLA type.

The germline V gene has CDR1 MNHGY and CDR2 SAAAGT. Trimming shortened V by 7 bases and J by 1 base, and 11 bases separated the two germline ends. This CDR3 is built from 13 residues. TCRdb reprocessed the reads with MiXCR, giving one entry per CDR3 protein. The sample carries around 360,000 distinct CDR3 sequences, about 35% recorded once. This clonotype was sampled from a human donor in good health (CMV status not recorded). Some clones in this sample may be carry-over from other donors' samples. This chain uses TRBV6-8 with TRBJ2-7; D gene unclear. This material consisted of cultured PBMCs, taken from culture after CMV antigen stimulation. The CDR3 here is CASKEVGSYEQYV. CDR3 nucleotides: TGTGCCAGCAAAGAGGTGGGTTCCTACGAGCAGTACGTC.